This T cell receptor (beta chain) came from a study of beta chain features in type 1 diabetes. Study-level results: Whatever favoring of shorter templates PCR might show would apply equally to patients and controls. Any HLA effect on TCRB rearrangement was left unresolved by small sub-analyses.

The CDR3 runs 12 residues. Germline CDR1 and CDR2: SEHNR and FQNEAQ (reference sequence). V lost 5 bases and J 9 bases, leaving 10 bases between the germline ends. This clone has just a few counts. Its antigen is unidentified. Reverse transcription of all isolated RNA meant that expressed TCRB transcripts were sequenced. Generated by immunoSEQ multiplex PCR, the TCRdb table keeps only in-frame clones and is missing some. The data contain 200,000 to 250,000 clones, about 25% of them seen just once; the ten biggest clones take up roughly 4.1%. Using CD45RO/CCR7/CD25/CD127/CD95/CD27, CD4+ naive, central memory, regulatory and stem cell-like memory cells were sorted.

The sequence was collected from a man between 25 and 39 years old in good health. This chain connects TRBV7-9 to TRBJ2-2, with D unclear. Input material: central memory CD4+ T cells from blood. The CDR3: CASSHEDRELFF. The DNA for the CDR3 is TGTGCCAGCAGCCACGAAGACCGGGAGCTGTTTTTT.